This entry describes one T cell receptor beta chain. The antigen is unknown. This entry belongs to a study of T-cell memory formation after mild COVID-19. Study-level findings and limits: Later expanders leaned CD4+, whereas day 15 to 85 contracting clones were balanced CD4/CD8.

J lost 0 bases, V lost 0 bases, and 9 bases had no gene match. This CDR3 has 19 residues. It was 5'RACE with constant-segment primers that produced the TCR alpha and TCR beta cDNA libraries, which carried sample barcodes and UMIs. MiXCR was run by TCRdb on the 5' RACE reads, yielding one entry per CDR3 protein. The table shows almost 550,000 distinct CDR3 sequences, with about a fifth occurring only once. Sequenced sample: PBMCs or a T cell subset sorted from them (not recorded which). This chain uses TRBV12-3 or TRBV12-4 with TRBJ2-4; 9 positions match TRBD2. The source is an adult woman who had mild COVID-19 (a few samples of this study predate the infection). Cell type and time point are not known. CDR3 nucleotide sequence: TGTGCCAGCAGTTTAGCGCTGGGACTAGCCGTTCTAGCCAAAAACATTCAGTACTTC. This sequence encodes CASSLALGLAVLAKNIQYF.